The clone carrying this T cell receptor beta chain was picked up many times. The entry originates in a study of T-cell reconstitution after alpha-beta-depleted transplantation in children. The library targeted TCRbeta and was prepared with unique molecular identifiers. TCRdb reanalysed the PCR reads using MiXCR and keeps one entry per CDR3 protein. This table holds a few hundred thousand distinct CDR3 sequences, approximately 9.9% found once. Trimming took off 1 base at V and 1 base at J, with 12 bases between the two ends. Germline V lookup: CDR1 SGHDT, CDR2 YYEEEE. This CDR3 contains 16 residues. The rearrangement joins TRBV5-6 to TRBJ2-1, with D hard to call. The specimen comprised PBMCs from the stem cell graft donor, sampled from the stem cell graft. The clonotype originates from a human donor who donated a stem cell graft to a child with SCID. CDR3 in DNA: TGTGCCAGCAGCTTGAGTTTCGTCAAGTCCTACAATGAGCAGTTCTTC. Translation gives CASSLSFVKSYNEQFF.